This note documents a single T cell receptor beta chain sequence. The antigen this receptor binds is unknown. No clone much larger than this one lies a single base away; base qualities are absent. The sample comes from a study of OX40 agonist ivuxolimab in advanced cancers. Regarding the research as a whole: The costimulatory receptor OX40 (CD134) was targeted by ivuxolimab, a fully human IgG2 agonistic monoclonal antibody. The monotherapy dose-escalation portion (N ≈ 55 patients) of the phase I ivuxolimab trial is reported in the paper. The purpose of peripheral TCRbeta sequencing was to test whether ivuxolimab changed TCR sequence diversity and led to clonal T-cell expansion. Intravenous ivuxolimab was administered to patients every 2 weeks at six dose levels: 0.01, 0.1, 0.3, 1.5, 3 and 10 mg/kg. Partial responses occurred in three dose-escalation patients, of whom one had hepatocellular carcinoma and two had cutaneous melanoma. Of the roughly 54 patients in dose escalation, about 20 had hepatocellular carcinoma, about 15 had melanoma, 9 had renal cell carcinoma and 9 had head and neck cancer. In the dose-escalation cohort, 75% to 85% of patients were male, and the mean age was around 65 years with a range of roughly 20 to 80. Patients were allowed to have had prior anti-PD-1, anti-PD-L1 or anti-CTLA-4 therapy, and approximately 43% of the dose-escalation patients had previously received checkpoint inhibitors. The study at large found these results: Low levels of normalized T-cell clonal expansion were also shown by some nonresponding patients. At doses from 0.1 to 3.0 mg/kg, clonal expansion was seen in both CD4+ and CD8+ blood T cells between baseline and week 6. Antigen specificity was not determined for the clonally expanded peripheral T cells. Partial responders in the 0.1-3.0 mg/kg groups had among the lowest normalized peripheral clonal expansion, especially among CD8+ T cells. After ivuxolimab, expanded clones were on average more numerous among CD8+ T cells than among CD4+ T cells.

CDR1 and CDR2 were assigned from the germline V gene as SGDLS and YYNGEE. The CDR3 measures 16 amino acids from cysteine to phenylalanine. Only CDR3 DNA remains: 48 bases, in frame from the first base. V is pared back by 0 bases and J by 0 bases, with 10 bases lying between the germline termini. For sequencing of the TCRbeta CDR3 region, genomic DNA was extracted from the sorted cells. The immunoSEQ Assay was used to sequence the TCRbeta CDR3 regions. TCRdb obtained this table from immuneACCESS and retained in-frame rearrangements with V and J assigned. These tables miss some clones; where compared with another copy, unresolved V genes account for less than half of the shortfall, and the remainder is unexplained. The table for this sample lists approximately 50,000 clones; 88% of them were counted only once. About 0.73% of the sample lies in the top ten. Patients with a history of autoimmune disease or receiving systemic immunosuppression were excluded from the trial. Peripheral blood for TCR sequencing was collected from all dose cohorts at baseline, on cycle 4 day 1, and on cycle 7 day 1. Samples came from an open-label, multicenter, first-in-human phase I dose-escalation trial of ivuxolimab. The trial enrolled adults with locally advanced or metastatic head and neck squamous cell, hepatocellular, melanoma or renal cell carcinoma. Before TCR sequencing, CD4+ and CD8+ T cells were separately sorted from peripheral blood.

The material sequenced was CD4+ or CD8+ T cells sorted from blood, taken in a trial of the OX40 agonist ivuxolimab. The rearrangement joined TRBV9 to TRBJ2-1; perhaps TRBD1 is the D gene, with 6 bases matching. The clonotype was recovered from an adult with an advanced solid tumor such as melanoma, head and neck, liver or kidney cancer. The CDR3 region has the sequence CASSVGPDSSYNEQFF. The nucleotide sequence is given as TGTGCCAGCAGCGTAGGGCCGGACAGCTCCTACAATGAGCAGTTCTTC.